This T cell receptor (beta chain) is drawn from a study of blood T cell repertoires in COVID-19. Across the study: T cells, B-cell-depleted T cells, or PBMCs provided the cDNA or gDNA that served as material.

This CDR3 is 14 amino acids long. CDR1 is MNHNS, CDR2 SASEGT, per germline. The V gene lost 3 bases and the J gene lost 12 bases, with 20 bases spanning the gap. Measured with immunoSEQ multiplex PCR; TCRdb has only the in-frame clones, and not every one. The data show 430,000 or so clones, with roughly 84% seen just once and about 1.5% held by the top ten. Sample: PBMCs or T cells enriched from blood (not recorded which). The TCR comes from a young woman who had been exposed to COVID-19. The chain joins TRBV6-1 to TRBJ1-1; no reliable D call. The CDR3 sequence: CASSEKGGIPPPFF. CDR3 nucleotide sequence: TGTGCCAGCAGTGAGAAAGGCGGCATCCCCCCGCCTTTCTTT.